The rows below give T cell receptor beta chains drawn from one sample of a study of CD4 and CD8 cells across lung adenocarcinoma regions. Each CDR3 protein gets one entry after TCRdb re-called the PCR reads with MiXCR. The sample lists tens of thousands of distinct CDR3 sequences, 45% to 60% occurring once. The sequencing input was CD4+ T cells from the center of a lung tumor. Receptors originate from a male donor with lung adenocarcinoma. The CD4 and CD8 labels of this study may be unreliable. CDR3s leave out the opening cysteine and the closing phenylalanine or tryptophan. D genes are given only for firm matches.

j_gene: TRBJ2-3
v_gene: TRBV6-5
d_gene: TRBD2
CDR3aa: ASSYSGLAGKVAQF

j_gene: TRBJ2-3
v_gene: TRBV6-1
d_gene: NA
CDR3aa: ASRVSGTCGKDTQY

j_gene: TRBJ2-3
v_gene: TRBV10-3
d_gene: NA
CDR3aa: AGKGGGGEDTQY

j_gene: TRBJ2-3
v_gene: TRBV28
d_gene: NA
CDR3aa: ASMSSTDTQY

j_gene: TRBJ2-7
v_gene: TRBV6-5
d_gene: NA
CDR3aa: ASTQLTPYEQY

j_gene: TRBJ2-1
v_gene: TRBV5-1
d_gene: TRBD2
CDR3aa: ASSFATSGRANEQF

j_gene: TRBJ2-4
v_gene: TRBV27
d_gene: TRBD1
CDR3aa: ASSRGHGTGENIQY

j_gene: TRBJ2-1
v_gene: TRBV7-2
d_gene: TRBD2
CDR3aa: ASSLGRLAGTRELF

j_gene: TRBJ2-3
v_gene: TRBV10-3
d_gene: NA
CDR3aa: GVRNPDTQY

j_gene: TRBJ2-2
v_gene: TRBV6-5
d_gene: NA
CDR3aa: ASRLQSGITEEQF

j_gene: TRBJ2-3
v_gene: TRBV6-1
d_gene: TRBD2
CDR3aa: ASRKEGGEVVSTDAQY

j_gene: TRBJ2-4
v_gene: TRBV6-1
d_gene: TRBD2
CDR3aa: ASSAGLGDDEIQY

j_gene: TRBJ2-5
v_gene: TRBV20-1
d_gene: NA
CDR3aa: SASQQGETQY

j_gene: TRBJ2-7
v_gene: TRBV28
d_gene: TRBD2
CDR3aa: ASSPGTSYTKSSYEQY

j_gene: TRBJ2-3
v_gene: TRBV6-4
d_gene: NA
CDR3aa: ARSDGVSGTDTQY

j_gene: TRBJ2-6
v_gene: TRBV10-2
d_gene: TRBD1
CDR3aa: ASSEGRGRSGANVQT

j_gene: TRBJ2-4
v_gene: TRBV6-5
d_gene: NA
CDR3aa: ASNSRGIKNIQY

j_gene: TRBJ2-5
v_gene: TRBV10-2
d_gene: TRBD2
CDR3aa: ASSESTSDETQY

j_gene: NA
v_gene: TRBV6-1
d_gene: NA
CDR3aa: ASSENGGDTGALF

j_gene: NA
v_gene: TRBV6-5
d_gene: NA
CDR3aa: ASSYGGTYEQY

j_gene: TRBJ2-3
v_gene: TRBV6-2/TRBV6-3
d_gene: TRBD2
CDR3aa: ASSRTSGIYDTQY

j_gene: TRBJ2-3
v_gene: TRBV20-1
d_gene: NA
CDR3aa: SARPGLGDTQY

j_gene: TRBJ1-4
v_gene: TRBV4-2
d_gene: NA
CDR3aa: ASSQDFGSTNEKLF

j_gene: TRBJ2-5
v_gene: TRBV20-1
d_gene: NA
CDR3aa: SARGQETQY

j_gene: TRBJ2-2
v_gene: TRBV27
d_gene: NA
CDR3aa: ASSLVRFGTGELF

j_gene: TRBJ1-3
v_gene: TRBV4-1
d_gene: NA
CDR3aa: ASSQVSGSSGNTIY